This passage covers 15 T cell receptor beta chains from one sample sequenced in a study of blood T cell repertoires in COVID-19. TCRdb keeps only in-frame clones here, not all; method: immunoSEQ multiplex PCR. The data hold more than 200,000 clones, with roughly 80% observed a single time. The sequencing input was peripheral blood. The receptors shown here come from a woman at least 80 years old with acute or convalescent COVID-19.

The chain employs TRBV4-2 and TRBJ2-1; D remains ambiguous. The CDR3 totals 16 residues. Germline assignment: CDR1 LGHNA and CDR2 YNFKEQ. V gave up 0 bases and J gave up 0 bases, with 9 bases separating them. The CDR3 spells CASSQEPPSSYNEQFF. Written as DNA, the CDR3 is TGTGCCAGCAGCCAAGAACCCCCGAGCTCCTACAATGAGCAGTTCTTC.

The rearrangement joins TRBV11-3 to TRBJ2-7; D possibly corresponds to TRBD1 (6 bases). The CDR3 runs 18 residues. CDR1 and CDR2 (germline): SGHNT, YENEEA. V was pared by 1 base and J by 0 bases, with 19 bases between. The CDR3 spells CASSLGDGTGLSSYEQYF. The CDR3 DNA reads as TGTGCCAGCAGCTTAGGGGATGGAACAGGGCTGAGCTCCTACGAGCAGTACTTC.

The chain carries TRBV6-4 and TRBJ2-1; tentatively, D is TRBD1 (5 bases). This CDR3 is 13 amino acids long. Trimming took off 4 bases at V and 8 bases at J, with 12 bases between the two ends. The germline V gene has CDR1 MRHNA and CDR2 SNTAGT. The CDR3 region has the DNA TGTGCCAGCAGTGTTTCGCAGGGCTATGAGCAGTTCTTC. It specifies CASSVSQGYEQFF.

V is TRBV10-3 and J is TRBJ1-4; 9 bases are shared with TRBD1. Germline assignment: CDR1 ENHRY and CDR2 SYGVKD. V lost 4 bases and J lost 8; bases outside the gene matches: 5. The CDR3 runs to 14 residues. CDR3 DNA sequence: TGTGCCATCAGTGCCGGGACAGGGAGCGAAAAACTGTTTTTT. As protein: CAISAGTGSEKLFF.

The rearrangement uses TRBV5-1 and TRBJ2-7; perhaps TRBD1 as D (6 bases). V was shortened by 3 bases and J by 5 bases, with 18 bases between the two germline ends. This CDR3 has 15 amino acids. CDR1 is SGHRS, CDR2 YFSETQ, per germline. In DNA form, the CDR3 reads TGCGCCAGCAGCTCTGGGGTAGGGGGTCAGGACGAGCAGTACTTC. The encoded protein is CASSSGVGGQDEQYF.

The chain combines TRBV19 with TRBJ2-5; 8 bases agree with TRBD1. Germline lookup yields CDR1 LNHDA and CDR2 SQIVND (reference sequence). V shed 6 bases and J 5 bases; nucleotides not matched to a gene: 8. The CDR3 contains 14 residues. CDR3 amino acids: CASSRGQGTETQYF. Here the CDR3 DNA reads TGTGCCAGTAGCCGAGGACAGGGCACGGAGACCCAGTACTTC.

The CDR3 sequence is CASSFDRDTEAFF. CDR3 DNA sequence: TGCGCCAGCAGCTTTGACAGGGACACTGAAGCTTTCTTT. This chain uses TRBV5-1 with TRBJ1-1; the match to TRBD1 covers 7 bases. V shed 2 bases, J shed 3 bases, and the junction held 1 base outside the gene matches. Germline assignment: CDR1 SGHRS and CDR2 YFSETQ. The CDR3 runs to 13 residues.

This chain uses TRBV20-1 with TRBJ2-5; 8 bases map to TRBD2. Germline-derived CDR1 and CDR2 are DFQATT and SNEGSKA (reference sequence). The CDR3 consists of 14 residues. Trimming cost V 3 bases and J 3 bases; bases outside gene matches: 6. The CDR3 region has the DNA TGCAGTGCTAGTCCCGGACTAGCCAAAGAGACCCAGTACTTC. Amino acid sequence: CSASPGLAKETQYF.

V gene TRBV19 combines with J gene TRBJ1-5; unclear D gene. Trimming took off 3 bases at V and 1 base at J, with 10 bases between the two ends. From germline, CDR1 is LNHDA and CDR2 SQIVND (reference sequence). The CDR3 consists of 15 residues. CDR3 in amino acids: CASSILAASNQPQHF. CDR3 DNA sequence: TGTGCCAGTAGTATTTTAGCAGCGAGCAATCAGCCCCAGCATTTT.

About this clone: Other DNA sequences in this sample translate to the same CDR3. The chain carries TRBV5-6 and TRBJ1-3; D is unclear. The CDR3 runs to 15 residues. Germline V gene lookup returns CDR1 SGHDT and CDR2 YYEEEE. The germline V and J ends were trimmed by 4 bases and 0 bases, with 11 bases remaining between them. As DNA, the CDR3 is TGTGCCAGCAGCCTGGACTGGAGCTCTGGAAACACCATATATTTT. Translating gives CASSLDWSSGNTIYF.

As to this clone: A junction end diverges from the germline sequence, so it may reflect a read error. J is TRBJ1-1 and V is TRBV5-5; D possibly corresponds to TRBD1 (6 bases). This CDR3 has 14 residues. Germline assignment: CDR1 SGHKS and CDR2 YYEKEE (reference sequence). The CDR3 region is CASSLTLGPTGLIF. The CDR3 region has the DNA TGTGCCAGCAGCTTGACTTTGGGGCCTACAGGGTTGATATTT.

V is TRBV10-1 and J is TRBJ2-1; 7 bases align to TRBD1. The CDR3 has 16 amino acids. From germline, CDR1 is WNHNN and CDR2 SYGVQD (reference sequence). After removal of 4 bases from V and 0 bases from J, the junction contained 6 bases not matched to a gene. CDR3 sequence: CASSVARTGSYNEQFF. The DNA of the CDR3 is TGCGCCAGCAGTGTAGCTAGGACAGGCTCCTACAATGAGCAGTTCTTC.

The V gene is TRBV7-9, the J gene TRBJ2-5, with 9 bases lining up with TRBD2. With 2 bases clipped from V and 3 bases from J, the junction kept 7 bases outside the gene matches. The CDR3 is made up of 16 amino acids. The germline V gene encodes CDR1 SEHNR and CDR2 FQNEAQ (reference sequence). This CDR3 is CASSLRRSGGKETQYF. CDR3 bases: TGTGCCAGCAGCTTAAGGCGAAGCGGGGGGAAAGAGACCCAGTACTTC.

The V call is TRBV7-2, the J call TRBJ1-4; 7 positions agree with TRBD1. With V trimmed by 5 bases and J by 5 bases, 8 bases remained unmatched. The CDR3 has 15 amino acids. Germline V lookup: CDR1 SGHTA, CDR2 FQGNSA. CDR3 sequence: CASSPPGQRNEKLFF. The CDR3 DNA reads as TGTGCCAGCAGCCCCCCGGGACAGCGGAATGAAAAACTGTTTTTT.

This clone was detected only once. The chain carries TRBV19 and TRBJ1-2; TRBD1 might be the D (6 bases). The CDR3 runs to 13 residues. CDR1 is LNHDA, CDR2 SQIVND, per germline (reference sequence). Trimming cost V 10 bases and J 1 base, with 13 bases left between them. CDR3 nucleotide sequence: TGTGCCACCTCGACAGGCTTTAACTATGGCTACACCTTC. Its protein is CATSTGFNYGYTF.